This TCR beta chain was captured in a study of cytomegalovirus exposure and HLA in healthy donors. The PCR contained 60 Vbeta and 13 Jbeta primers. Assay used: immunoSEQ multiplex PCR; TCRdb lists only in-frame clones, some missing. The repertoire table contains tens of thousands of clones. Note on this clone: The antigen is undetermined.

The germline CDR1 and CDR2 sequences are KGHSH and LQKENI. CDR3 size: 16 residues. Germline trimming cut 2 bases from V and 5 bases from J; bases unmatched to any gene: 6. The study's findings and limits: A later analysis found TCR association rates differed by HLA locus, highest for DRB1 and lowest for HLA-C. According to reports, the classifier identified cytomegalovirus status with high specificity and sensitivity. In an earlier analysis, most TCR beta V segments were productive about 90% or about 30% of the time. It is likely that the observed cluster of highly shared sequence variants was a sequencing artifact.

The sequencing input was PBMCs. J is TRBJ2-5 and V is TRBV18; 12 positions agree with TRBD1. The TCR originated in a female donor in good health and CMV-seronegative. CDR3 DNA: TGTGCCAGCTCACCATTGGGACAGGGGGCGGGGGAGACCCAGTACTTC. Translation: CASSPLGQGAGETQYF.